This TCR beta chain was found in a study of T cell changes during pregnancy in multiple sclerosis. Here immunoSEQ multiplex PCR was the method, and the copy in TCRdb shows in-frame clones only, minus some. The sample gives roughly 40,000 clones, 80% to 95% of which show up once; nearly 2% is in the top ten. The CDR3 length is 16 residues. V was pared by 1 base and J by 2 bases, with 4 bases of the junction left unmatched. Looked up from germline, CDR1 is SEHNR and CDR2 is FQNEAQ (reference sequence). This rearrangement joins TRBV7-9 to TRBJ2-5; TRBD2 matches 10 bases. The starting material was CD4+ T cells from peripheral blood mononuclear cells, obtained after pregnancy. The sequence was collected from a female donor in good health, enrolled as a control in a pregnancy study. CDR3 nucleotide sequence: TGTGCCAGCAGCTTAGAAGGGACTAGCGTACAAGAGACCCAGTACTTC. Encoded protein: CASSLEGTSVQETQYF. The whole variable domain, filled in from reference TRBV7-9 and TRBJ2-5, reads DTGVSQNPRHKITKRGQNVTFRCDPISEHNRLYWYRQTLGQGPEFLTYFQNEAQLEKSRLLSDRFSAERPKGSFSTLEIQRTEQGDSAMYLCASSLEGTSVQETQYFGPGTRLLVL.